This T cell receptor beta chain was recorded in a study of T cells in Graves' hyperthyroidism and ophthalmopathy. About the study: Peripheral blood specimens were obtained at initial diagnosis, prior to any treatment.

Uncontrolled infections, other autoimmune diseases, pregnancy or lactation led to exclusion of patients. The blood sample predates any ophthalmopathy symptoms, coming from first hyperthyroidism diagnosis. The source of the PBMCs was around 9 ml of fresh peripheral blood. This clonotype appeared many times. The CDR3 totals 15 residues. Germline V lookup: CDR1 SNHLY, CDR2 FYNNEI. V trimming: 6 bases; J trimming: 2 bases; junction bases outside the gene matches: 5. TCR beta CDR3 sequences were amplified from RNA transcripts. The study used the HTBI primer set for a first-round RT-PCR of the TCR CDR3. TCRdb re-called the multiplex PCR reads through MiXCR, storing one row per CDR3 protein. There are a few hundred thousand distinct CDR3 sequences in the sample; roughly 14% occur only once, and about a quarter lies in the top ten.

The chain is built from TRBV2 and TRBJ2-5; TRBD2 agrees at 11 bases. The sequencing input was blood. This receptor was identified in a woman aged 18-35 years with Graves' hyperthyroidism that later progressed to Graves' ophthalmopathy. CDR3 in amino acids: CASRYRLAGQETQYF. CDR3 in DNA: TGTGCCAGCAGATACAGACTAGCGGGACAAGAGACCCAGTACTTC. Supplemented by reference TRBV2 and TRBJ2-5, the full variable domain reads EPEVTQTPSHQVTQMGQEVILRCVPISNHLYFYWYRQILGQKVEFLVSFYNNEISEKSEIFDDQFSVERPDGSNFTLKIRSTKLEDSAMYFCASRYRLAGQETQYFGPGTRLLVL.